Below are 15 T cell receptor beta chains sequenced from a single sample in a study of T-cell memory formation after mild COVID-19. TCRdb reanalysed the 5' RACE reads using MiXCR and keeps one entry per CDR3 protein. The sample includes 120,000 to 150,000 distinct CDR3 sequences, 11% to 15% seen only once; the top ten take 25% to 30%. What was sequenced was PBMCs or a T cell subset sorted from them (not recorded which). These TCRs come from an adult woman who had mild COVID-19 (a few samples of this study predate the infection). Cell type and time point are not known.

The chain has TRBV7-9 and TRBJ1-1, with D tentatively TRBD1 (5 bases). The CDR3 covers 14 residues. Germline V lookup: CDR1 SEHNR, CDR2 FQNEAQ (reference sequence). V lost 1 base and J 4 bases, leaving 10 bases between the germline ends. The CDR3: CASSLDSGSTEAFF. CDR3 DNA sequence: TGTGCCAGCAGCTTAGATTCAGGGAGCACTGAAGCTTTCTTT.

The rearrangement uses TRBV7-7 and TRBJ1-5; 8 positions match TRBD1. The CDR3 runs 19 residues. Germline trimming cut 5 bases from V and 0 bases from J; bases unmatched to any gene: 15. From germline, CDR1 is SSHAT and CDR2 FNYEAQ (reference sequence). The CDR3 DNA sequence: TGTGCCAGCAGCACCCGCATGGACAGGGTAGGAAATAGCAATCAGCCCCAGCATTTT. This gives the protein CASSTRMDRVGNSNQPQHF. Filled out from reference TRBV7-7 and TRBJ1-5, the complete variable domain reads GAGVSQSPRYKVTKRGQDVTLRCDPISSHATLYWYQQALGQGPEFLTYFNYEAQPDKSGLPSDRFSAERPEGSISTLTIQRTEQRDSAMYRCASSTRMDRVGNSNQPQHFGDGTRLSIL.

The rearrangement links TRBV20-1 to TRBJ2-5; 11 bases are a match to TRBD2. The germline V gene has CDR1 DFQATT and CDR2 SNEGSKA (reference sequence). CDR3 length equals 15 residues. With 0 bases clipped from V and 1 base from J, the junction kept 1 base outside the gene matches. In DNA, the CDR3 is TGCAGTGCTAGAGAGACTAGCGGGGTCCAAGAGACCCAGTACTTC. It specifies CSARETSGVQETQYF.

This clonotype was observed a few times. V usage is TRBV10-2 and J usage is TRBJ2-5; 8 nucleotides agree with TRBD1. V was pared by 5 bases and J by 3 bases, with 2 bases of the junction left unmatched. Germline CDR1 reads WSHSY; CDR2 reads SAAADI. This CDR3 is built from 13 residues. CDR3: CASSKTGEETQYF. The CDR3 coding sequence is TGCGCCAGCAGTAAGACAGGGGAAGAGACCCAGTACTTC.

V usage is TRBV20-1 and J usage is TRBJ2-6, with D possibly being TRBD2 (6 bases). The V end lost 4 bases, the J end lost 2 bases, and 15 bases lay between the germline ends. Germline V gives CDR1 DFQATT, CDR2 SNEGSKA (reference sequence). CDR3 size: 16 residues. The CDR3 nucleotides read TGCAGTGCTACTCGGTGGGGGGAAACTGGGGCCAACGTCCTGACTTTC. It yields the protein CSATRWGETGANVLTF.

The CDR3 bases are TGTGCCAGTAGTATAGGAGTCGGTGGCAATGAGCAGTTCTTC. It translates to CASSIGVGGNEQFF. The chain carries TRBV19 and TRBJ2-1; D is ambiguous. The CDR3 sequence is 14 residues long. Trimming stripped 1 base from V and 6 bases from J, with 10 bases between. The germline V gene has CDR1 LNHDA and CDR2 SQIVND (reference sequence).

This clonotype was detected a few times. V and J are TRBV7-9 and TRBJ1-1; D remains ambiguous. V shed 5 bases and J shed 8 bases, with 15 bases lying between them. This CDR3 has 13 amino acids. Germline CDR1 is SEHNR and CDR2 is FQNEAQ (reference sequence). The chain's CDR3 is CASSPTVKVEAFF. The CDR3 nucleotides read TGTGCCAGCAGCCCGACTGTGAAAGTAGAAGCTTTCTTT.

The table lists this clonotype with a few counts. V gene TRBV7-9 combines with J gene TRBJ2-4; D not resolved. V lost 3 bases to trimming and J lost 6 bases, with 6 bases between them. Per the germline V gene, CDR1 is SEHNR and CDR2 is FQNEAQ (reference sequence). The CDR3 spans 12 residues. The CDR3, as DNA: TGTGCCAGCAGCTTCCGTTTAAACATTCAGTACTTC. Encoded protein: CASSFRLNIQYF.

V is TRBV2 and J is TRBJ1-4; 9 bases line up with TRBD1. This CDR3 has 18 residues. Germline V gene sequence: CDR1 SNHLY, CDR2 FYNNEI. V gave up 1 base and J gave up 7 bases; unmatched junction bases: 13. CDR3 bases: TGTGCCAGCAGTGAAGTTCTTCCCGGACAGGGGAGGGCTGAAAAACTGTTTTTT. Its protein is CASSEVLPGQGRAEKLFF.

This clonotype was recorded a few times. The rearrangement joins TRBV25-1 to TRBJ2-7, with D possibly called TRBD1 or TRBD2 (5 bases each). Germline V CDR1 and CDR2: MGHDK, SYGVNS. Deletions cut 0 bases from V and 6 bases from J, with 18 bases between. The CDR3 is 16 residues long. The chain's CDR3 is CASSEYTEGDLCEQYF. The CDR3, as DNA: TGTGCCAGCAGTGAATATACAGAAGGGGACCTCTGCGAGCAGTACTTC.

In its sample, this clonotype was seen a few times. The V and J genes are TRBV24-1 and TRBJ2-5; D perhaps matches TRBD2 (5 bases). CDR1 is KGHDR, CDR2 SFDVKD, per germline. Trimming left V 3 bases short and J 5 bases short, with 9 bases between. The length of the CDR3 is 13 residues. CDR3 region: CATSDPPGETQYF. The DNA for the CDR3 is TGTGCCACCAGTGATCCTCCGGGGGAGACCCAGTACTTC.

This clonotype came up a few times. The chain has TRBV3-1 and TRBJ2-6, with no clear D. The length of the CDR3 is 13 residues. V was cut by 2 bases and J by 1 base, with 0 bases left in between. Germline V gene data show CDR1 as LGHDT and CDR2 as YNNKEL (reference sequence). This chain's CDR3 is CASSQSGANVLTF. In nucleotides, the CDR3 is TGTGCCAGCAGCCAATCTGGGGCCAACGTCCTGACTTTC.

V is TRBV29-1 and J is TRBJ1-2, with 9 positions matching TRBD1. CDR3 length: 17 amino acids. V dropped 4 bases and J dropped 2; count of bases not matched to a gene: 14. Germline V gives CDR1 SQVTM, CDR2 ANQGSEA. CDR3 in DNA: TGCAGCGTTGTTGACTGGGACAGGGATTTCGGCAACTATGGCTACACCTTC. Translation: CSVVDWDRDFGNYGYTF.

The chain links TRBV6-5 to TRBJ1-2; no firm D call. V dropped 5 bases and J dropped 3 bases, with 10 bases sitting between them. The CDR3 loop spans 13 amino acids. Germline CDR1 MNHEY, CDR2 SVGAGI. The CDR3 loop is CASSEAVDYGYTF. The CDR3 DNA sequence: TGTGCCAGCAGTGAGGCGGTGGACTATGGCTACACCTTC.

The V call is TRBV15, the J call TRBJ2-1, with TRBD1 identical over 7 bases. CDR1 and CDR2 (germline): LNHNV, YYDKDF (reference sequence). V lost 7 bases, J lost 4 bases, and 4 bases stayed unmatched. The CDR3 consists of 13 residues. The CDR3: CATKPQGYNEQFF. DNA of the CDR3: TGTGCCACCAAACCACAGGGGTACAATGAGCAGTTCTTC.